This T cell receptor (beta chain) derives from a study of shared clonotypes between healthy human individuals. Caucasian adults residing in Nashville, Tennessee made up all the donors. With unsorted samples, genomic DNA was obtained from about 90 million PBMCs. Assay execution proceeded at the deep level. Sequencing used immunoSEQ multiplex PCR; TCRdb keeps in-frame clones, though not all of them. The table has fewer than 650,000 clones, around three quarters seen once. V was trimmed by 3 bases and J by 0 bases, leaving 12 bases between them. CDR1 is KGHSH and CDR2 is LQKENI in the germline V gene. CDR3 length: 16 residues.

The clonotype was recovered from a woman in her thirties or forties in good health. Some clones in this sample may be carry-over from other donors' samples. Sequencing was done on a sample of PBMCs. This sequence joins TRBV18 and TRBJ2-1; D perhaps matches TRBD2 (6 bases). CDR3 DNA: TGTGCCAGCTCACCCGGGACTGTAAGCTCCTACAATGAGCAGTTCTTC. This encodes CASSPGTVSSYNEQFF.